This TCR beta chain came from a study of T-cell memory formation after mild COVID-19. Overall study findings and caveats: Clones that got smaller from day 15 to 85 had even CD4/CD8, while clones growing later tipped toward CD4+.

TCRdb ran MiXCR on the 5' RACE reads and lists one entry per CDR3 protein. The sample lists about 360,000 distinct CDR3 sequences; approximately 15% were seen once. In this sample, this clonotype turned up a few times. No antigen is known for it. This receptor was obtained from a man between 18 and 29 years old who had mild COVID-19 (a few samples of this study predate the infection). Cell type and time point are not known. What was sequenced was PBMCs or a T cell subset sorted from them (not recorded which).

CDR3: CASSLAGGQGIRYGYTF. CDR3 DNA sequence: TGTGCCAGCAGCTTGGCCGGCGGGCAGGGGATCCGGTATGGCTACACCTTC. The chain joins TRBV5-6 to TRBJ1-2; tentatively, D is TRBD1 (6 bases). The V end lost 0 bases, the J end lost 5 bases, and 20 bases lay between the germline ends. Per the germline V gene, CDR1 is SGHDT and CDR2 is YYEEEE. There are 17 residues in the CDR3.